Below are 28 T cell receptor beta chains sequenced from a single sample in a study of cytomegalovirus exposure and HLA in healthy donors. Primers included in the PCR were 60 Vbeta and 13 Jbeta primers. Some clones are missing from TCRdb's copy, which holds only in-frame ones; the method was immunoSEQ multiplex PCR. Of about 160,000 clones in the sample, over 70% are singletons; the top ten hold approximately 6.8%. Sample: PBMCs. Receptors originate from a woman in her thirties or forties in good health and CMV-seropositive.

The rearrangement joins TRBV28 to TRBJ1-6; the D gene is possibly TRBD1 (6 bases). Germline CDR1 MDHEN, CDR2 SYDVKM. The CDR3 spans 17 residues. V dropped 5 bases and J dropped 6 bases, with 20 bases sitting between them. The CDR3 is CASSLHPGGGLNSPLHF. The DNA for the CDR3 is TGTGCCAGCAGTCTCCATCCGGGCGGGGGCCTTAATTCACCCCTCCACTTT.

The chain recombines TRBV7-2 with TRBJ2-5; 12 bases fit TRBD2. This CDR3 contains 16 residues. Germline V gives CDR1 SGHTA, CDR2 FQGNSA. V lost 3 bases and J lost 5; bases outside the gene matches: 7. The DNA of the CDR3 is TGTGCCAGCAGCTTGACCGCTAGCGGGGGGGAGGAGACCCAGTACTTC. This translates into CASSLTASGGEETQYF.

The gene calls are TRBV7-6 and TRBJ1-1; TRBD1 is a possible D gene (5 bases). V was clipped by 1 base and J by 7 bases, with 13 bases between them. Looked up from germline, CDR1 is SGHVS and CDR2 is FNYEAQ. CDR3 length: 14 residues. The CDR3 sequence is CASSLVGGADEAFF. DNA of the CDR3: TGTGCCAGCAGCTTAGTCGGTGGGGCTGATGAAGCTTTCTTT. The whole variable domain, remainder taken from reference TRBV7-6 and TRBJ1-1, is GAGVSQSPRYKVTKRGQDVALRCDPISGHVSLYWYRQALGQGPEFLTYFNYEAQQDKSGLPNDRFSAERPEGSISTLTIQRTEQRDSAMYRCASSLVGGADEAFFGQGTRLTVV.

The CDR3 sequence is CASSLFGESSPLHF. The CDR3 DNA is TGTGCCAGCAGCTTGTTCGGGGAGTCTAGCCCCCTCCACTTT. The V and J genes are TRBV7-2 and TRBJ1-6; D ambiguous. The germline CDR1 and CDR2 sequences are SGHTA and FQGNSA. Trimming removed 3 bases at V and 13 bases at J, with 16 bases between. The CDR3 runs 14 residues.

Only a few counts were recorded for this clone. The chain is built from TRBV6-6 and TRBJ1-2; the match to TRBD1 covers 7 bases. This CDR3 region has 13 residues. Germline V gene data show CDR1 as MNHNY and CDR2 as SVGAGI (reference sequence). The V segment lost 6 bases and the J segment 9 bases; nucleotides outside the gene matches: 10. The CDR3 region is CASRRQGLDSYTF. The CDR3 DNA follows: TGTGCCAGCAGGAGACAGGGCCTAGATAGCTACACCTTC.

This chain joins TRBV30 and TRBJ1-1, with no clear D. CDR1 is GTSNPN, CDR2 SVGIG, per germline (reference sequence). V dropped 3 bases and J dropped 7 bases, with 18 bases sitting between them. This CDR3 region has 14 residues. The CDR3 DNA reads TGTGCCTGGAGGGCTTACACCCCCGGCGGTGAAGCTTTCTTT. It translates to CAWRAYTPGGEAFF.

This clone has more than one count but fewer than ten. The chain uses TRBV6-1 and TRBJ1-2, with D tentatively TRBD1 (6 bases). V was pared by 6 bases and J by 2 bases, with 10 bases between. CDR1 MNHNS and CDR2 SASEGT come from the germline V gene. CDR3 length equals 13 residues. The CDR3 region is CASRDTGNYGYTF. CDR3 coding DNA: TGTGCCAGCAGGGACACAGGGAACTATGGCTACACCTTC.

As to this clone: Sequence at one end of the junction differs from germline and may be a read error. The rearrangement uses TRBV2 and TRBJ2-7; perhaps TRBD1 as D (5 bases). Germline-derived CDR1 and CDR2 are SNHLY and FYNNEI. CDR3 length: 11 residues. The CDR3 reads CASSDIESGHF. The CDR3 DNA is TGTGCCAGCAGTGACATCGAATCAGGGCATTTC.

This chain connects TRBV7-8 to TRBJ1-2; D gene unclear. Looked up from germline, CDR1 is SGHVS and CDR2 is FQNEAQ. Trimming shortened V by 8 bases and J by 1 base, and 17 bases separated the two germline ends. The CDR3 runs 15 residues. The DNA of the CDR3 is TGTGCCAGCGGGCCGGGGTGGAACCTTAACTATGGCTACACCTTC. Encoded protein: CASGPGWNLNYGYTF.

Note on this clone: A read error may account for a junction end that differs from germline. The chain has TRBV27 and TRBJ2-6, with 9 bases aligning to TRBD1. CDR1 is MNHEY, CDR2 SMNVEV, per germline (reference sequence). The CDR3 totals 15 residues. CDR3 nucleotides: TGTGCCAGCAGCCGGGACAGGGCTGGGGCCAACGGCCTGACTTTC. Its translation: CASSRDRAGANGLTF. Full variable domain (missing parts from reference TRBV27 and TRBJ2-6): EAQVTQNPRYLITVTGKKLTVTCSQNMNHEYMSWYRQDPGLGLRQIYYSMNVEVTDKGDVPEGYKVSRKEKRNFPLILESPSPNQTSLYFCASSRDRAGANGLTFGAGSRLTVL.

This clone has just one count. An end of the junction does not agree with germline; a read error may underlie this. This chain connects TRBV7-3 to TRBJ1-1, with D maybe TRBD1 (6 bases). The CDR3 has 14 amino acids. Germline loops: CDR1 SGHTA, CDR2 FQGTGA. The CDR3 is CASSLTGQNTEAFF. The CDR3 bases are TGTGCCAGCAGCCTAACGGGACAGAACACTGAAGCTTTCTTT.

The chain employs TRBV4-3 and TRBJ2-5; tentative D call: TRBD2 (5 bases). With 0 bases removed from V and 2 bases from J, the gap between germline ends came to 10 bases. The CDR3 length is 15 residues. Germline values: CDR1 LGHNA, CDR2 YSLEER. The CDR3 loop reads CASSQDHGEQETQYF. The CDR3 DNA sequence: TGCGCCAGCAGCCAAGATCACGGGGAACAAGAGACCCAGTACTTC.

The gene calls are TRBV28 and TRBJ1-2, with D tentatively TRBD1 (5 bases). The CDR3 is 13 amino acids. The germline V and J ends were trimmed by 4 bases and 4 bases, with 10 bases remaining between them. From germline, CDR1 is MDHEN and CDR2 SYDVKM. The CDR3 bases are TGTGCCAGCAGTTACAGGCAGATCTATGGCTACACCTTC. This gives the protein CASSYRQIYGYTF.

A note on this clone: At one of its ends the junction is not consistent with the germline gene, which may arise from a read error. The chain joins TRBV7-9 to TRBJ2-7; D is ambiguous. The V gene's germline CDR1 is SEHNR and CDR2 FQNEAQ (reference sequence). The CDR3 extends over 12 amino acids. The CDR3 loop reads CSSSSGLYEQYF. The CDR3 DNA reads TGTTCCAGCAGCTCAGGTCTCTACGAGCAGTACTTC. The full variable domain, in which reference TRBV7-9 and TRBJ2-7 provide the parts outside the CDR3, is DTGVSQNPRHKITKRGQNVTFRCDPISEHNRLYWYRQTLGQGPEFLTYFQNEAQLEKSRLLSDRFSAERPKGSFSTLEIQRTEQGDSAMYLCSSSSGLYEQYFGPGTRLTVT.

The chain couples TRBV18 to TRBJ2-5; D is perhaps TRBD2 (7 bases). The CDR3 has 14 residues. The germline V and J ends were trimmed by 6 bases and 4 bases, with 15 bases remaining between them. Looked up from germline, CDR1 is KGHSH and CDR2 is LQKENI. This CDR3 reads CASSYQGGGETQYF. In DNA form, the CDR3 reads TGTGCCAGCTCGTACCAGGGAGGGGGAGAGACCCAGTACTTC.

The V gene is TRBV27, the J gene TRBJ2-6; maybe TRBD2 (6 bases). This CDR3 region has 16 residues. Germline V gives CDR1 MNHEY, CDR2 SMNVEV (reference sequence). V was trimmed by 3 bases and J by 0 bases, leaving 9 bases between them. Here the CDR3 DNA reads TGTGCCAGCAGTTTGGAGGGCACCTCTGGGGCCAACGTCCTGACTTTC. Its protein is CASSLEGTSGANVLTF.

The count of this clone is one. This chain uses TRBV19 with TRBJ2-6; TRBD1 might be the D (5 bases). Per germline, CDR1 LNHDA and CDR2 SQIVND (reference sequence). This CDR3 region has 15 residues. Trimming left V 4 bases short and J 2 bases short, with 9 bases between. The CDR3 reads CASSTQGAGANVLTF. CDR3 coding DNA: TGTGCCAGTAGTACCCAGGGTGCTGGGGCCAACGTCCTGACTTTC.

The chain uses TRBV7-2 and TRBJ2-7; 7 positions agree with TRBD1. Germline V gene data show CDR1 as SGHTA and CDR2 as FQGNSA. This CDR3 region has 16 residues. V lost 2 bases and J lost 0; bases outside the gene matches: 7. In DNA form, the CDR3 reads TGTGCCAGCAGCTTATCCGGGACAGAAAACTCCTACGAGCAGTACTTC. Its translation: CASSLSGTENSYEQYF.

This clone appeared once. V gene TRBV19 combines with J gene TRBJ2-2; TRBD1 agrees at 8 bases. The CDR3 runs 15 residues. J was trimmed by 5 bases and V by 7 bases; bases with no gene match: 9. CDR1 LNHDA and CDR2 SQIVND come from the germline V gene (reference sequence). CDR3 region: CASTPQGALTGELFF. CDR3 sequence (DNA): TGTGCCAGTACCCCCCAGGGGGCGCTGACCGGGGAGCTGTTTTTT. Based on the CDR3 plus reference TRBV19 and TRBJ2-2, the full variable domain is DGGITQSPKYLFRKEGQNVTLSCEQNLNHDAMYWYRQDPGQGLRLIYYSQIVNDFQKGDIAEGYSVSREKKESFPLTVTSAQKNPTAFYLCASTPQGALTGELFFGEGSRLTVL.

The chain links TRBV5-6 to TRBJ1-2; 9 positions agree with TRBD1. Germline CDR1 is SGHDT and CDR2 is YYEEEE. This CDR3 spans 13 amino acids. J gave up 8 bases and V 7 bases, and 9 bases lay outside the gene matches. CDR3 DNA sequence: TGTGCCAGCCAACCCGGGACAGGGAACGGCTACACCTTC. Its translation: CASQPGTGNGYTF.

The DNA for the CDR3 is TGTGCCAGCAGCTTAGAGTCTGTGGCGGCATCCGCGAAACTGTTTTTT. Amino acids: CASSLESVAASAKLFF. This chain joins TRBV11-2 and TRBJ1-4; D gene unclear. Between the trimmed V and J ends, which lost 0 bases and 11 bases, there was a span of 19 bases. Germline values: CDR1 SGHAT, CDR2 FQNNGV. CDR3 length equals 16 residues.

This chain connects TRBV29-1 to TRBJ1-1; 9 bases align to TRBD1. Per the germline V gene, CDR1 is SQVTM and CDR2 is ANQGSEA. This CDR3 contains 13 residues. J lost 6 bases, V lost 6 bases, and 8 bases had no gene match. The CDR3 here is CSVLQGAWAEAFF. The CDR3 DNA reads TGCAGCGTCCTACAGGGGGCTTGGGCTGAAGCTTTCTTT.

The table lists this clone with a count of one. J is TRBJ1-6 and V is TRBV2; D gene uncertain. The V end lost 0 bases, the J end lost 10 bases, and 19 bases lay between the germline ends. Germline V lookup: CDR1 SNHLY, CDR2 FYNNEI. This CDR3 region has 17 residues. CDR3 residues: CASSEAVGTAAESPLHF. The DNA for the CDR3 is TGTGCCAGCAGTGAAGCGGTAGGAACTGCGGCCGAATCACCCCTCCACTTT.

The sample holds a few counts of this clone. V usage is TRBV29-1 and J usage is TRBJ1-4; D remains ambiguous. This CDR3 spans 14 amino acids. V was shortened by 1 base and J by 7 bases, with 13 bases between the two germline ends. Germline values: CDR1 SQVTM, CDR2 ANQGSEA. The CDR3 here is CSVEGERPGEKLFF. Written as DNA, the CDR3 is TGCAGCGTTGAAGGTGAGCGGCCGGGTGAAAAACTGTTTTTT. Variable domain in full (rest from reference TRBV29-1 and TRBJ1-4): SAVISQKPSRDICQRGTSLTIQCQVDSQVTMMFWYRQQPGQSLTLIATANQGSEATYESGFVIDKFPISRPNLTFSTLTVSNMSPEDSSIYLCSVEGERPGEKLFFGSGTQLSVL.

On this clone: The junction does not match germline at one end; this may be a read error. V usage is TRBV7-9 and J usage is TRBJ2-6, with D perhaps matching TRBD1 (5 bases). Per the germline V gene, CDR1 is SEHNR and CDR2 is FQNEAQ (reference sequence). The CDR3 consists of 14 residues. The CDR3 DNA follows: TGTGCCAGCAGCTTGGCCTCTGGGGCCAACGGCCTGACTTTC. This codes for CASSLASGANGLTF.

This chain links TRBV9 with TRBJ2-7; D might be TRBD1 (6 bases). Per the germline V gene, CDR1 is SGDLS and CDR2 is YYNGEE. The CDR3 length is 16 residues. V gave up 3 bases and J gave up 3 bases, with 19 bases separating them. The CDR3 region is CASSAGWSGDYYEQYF. CDR3 coding DNA: TGTGCCAGCAGCGCAGGGTGGTCAGGGGATTACTACGAGCAGTACTTC.

The chain carries TRBV15 and TRBJ2-5; 10 bases align to TRBD1. V lost 2 bases and J lost 4; bases outside the gene matches: 7. Germline CDR1 reads LNHNV; CDR2 reads YYDKDF (reference sequence). CDR3 length: 16 amino acids. CDR3 DNA sequence: TGTGCCACCAGCAGATCCATGGACAGGGGGTTAGAGACCCAGTACTTC. Encoded protein: CATSRSMDRGLETQYF.

This clone was counted once. The CDR3 DNA reads TGTGCCACCACTAGCGGGGGAGGTCGTGATACGCAGTATTTT. Encoded protein: CATTSGGGRDTQYF. The V and J genes are TRBV2 and TRBJ2-3, with 11 nucleotides matching TRBD2. The V gene end was trimmed by 10 bases and the J gene end by 6 bases; junction bases not matched to a gene: 9. The CDR3 runs to 14 residues. From germline, CDR1 is SNHLY and CDR2 FYNNEI.